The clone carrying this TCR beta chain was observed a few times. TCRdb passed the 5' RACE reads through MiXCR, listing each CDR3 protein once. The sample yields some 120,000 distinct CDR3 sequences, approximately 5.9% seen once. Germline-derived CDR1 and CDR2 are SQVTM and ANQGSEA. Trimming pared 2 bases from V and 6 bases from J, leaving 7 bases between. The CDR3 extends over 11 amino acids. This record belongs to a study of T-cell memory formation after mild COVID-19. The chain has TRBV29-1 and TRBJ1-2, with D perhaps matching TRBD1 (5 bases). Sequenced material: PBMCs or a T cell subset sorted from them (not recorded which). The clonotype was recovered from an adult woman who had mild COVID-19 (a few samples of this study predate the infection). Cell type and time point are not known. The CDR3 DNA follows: TGCAGCGTTGAACGGGGGGATGGCTACACCTTC. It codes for CSVERGDGYTF. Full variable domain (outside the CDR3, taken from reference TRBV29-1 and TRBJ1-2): SAVISQKPSRDICQRGTSLTIQCQVDSQVTMMFWYRQQPGQSLTLIATANQGSEATYESGFVIDKFPISRPNLTFSTLTVSNMSPEDSSIYLCSVERGDGYTFGSGTRLTVV.